This T cell receptor beta chain derives from a study of T cell responses to AZD1222 COVID-19 vaccine. The assay was immunoSEQ multiplex PCR, and TCRdb's table has in-frame clones only and misses some. The sample carries around 190,000 clones, around nine tenths recorded once. A remark on this clone: Antigen: not known.

Study observations and caveats: At 160-218 and 743-854, vaccine-associated CD4 TCRs were dominant, and they spanned spike. Targets within unmutated variant regions were reportedly found for nearly half of spike-specific TCRs. There were repertoire samples only from the period after the peak T cell response. Among AZD1222 vaccinees, only 5 to 7 were seropositive at baseline.

This specimen was peripheral blood, taken on day 0 of AZD1222 vaccination. This sequence was found in an adult in good health.

CDR3 nucleotides: TGTGCCAGCAGTTTATCCCAGGGGGCAGGCGAGCAGTACTTC. This translates into CASSLSQGAGEQYF. The rearrangement joins TRBV27 to TRBJ2-7; TRBD1 aligns across 8 bases. This CDR3 spans 14 amino acids. V lost 0 bases, J lost 6 bases, and 4 bases stayed unmatched. CDR1 MNHEY and CDR2 SMNVEV come from the germline V gene (reference sequence).